This T cell receptor (beta chain) originates from a study of blood T cell repertoires in COVID-19. This table comes from immunoSEQ multiplex PCR, and its TCRdb copy is limited to in-frame clones, with some not included. The data contain roughly 260,000 clones, around 87% of them singletons. The study recruited people aged roughly 18 to 89 years across approximately 24 US areas. With V trimmed by 4 bases and J by 8 bases, 6 bases remained unmatched. This CDR3 is built from 15 residues. Germline assignment: CDR1 SGHNT and CDR2 YYREEE (reference sequence). The V gene is TRBV5-4, the J gene TRBJ2-1; the match to TRBD2 covers 13 bases. The specimen was PBMCs or T cells enriched from blood (not recorded which). This TCR derives from a woman under 40 with acute COVID-19. DNA of the CDR3: TGTGCCAGCAGCCTGACTAGCGGGGGGTGGGATGAGCAGTTCTTC. It is translated as CASSLTSGGWDEQFF.